One and the same sample provided the 20 T cell receptor beta chains below, sequenced in a study of T cell repertoires in ileal Crohn's disease. Indicated time point: neoterminal ileum biopsy at postoperative endoscopy, about 6 months after surgery. Clones were sequenced by immunoSEQ multiplex PCR, and TCRdb holds only the in-frame ones, with some missing. The table records some 60,000 clones, approximately 91% of them present only once. Sequencing was performed on ileal tissue. All receptors come from an adult with Crohn's disease.

This clone appeared once. CDR3 DNA sequence: TGTGCCAGCAGTGAACAGCGAATCTACAATGAGCAGTTCTTC. The encoded protein is CASSEQRIYNEQFF. The chain recombines TRBV2 with TRBJ2-1; D unresolved. Trimming pared 2 bases from V and 3 bases from J, leaving 8 bases between. Germline V gene data show CDR1 as SNHLY and CDR2 as FYNNEI. CDR3 size: 14 residues.

The chain carries TRBV6-1 and TRBJ1-2; 7 bases map to TRBD1. The CDR3 sequence is 15 residues long. J lost 4 bases, V lost 8 bases, and 13 bases had no gene match. Looked up from germline, CDR1 is MNHNS and CDR2 is SASEGT. As DNA, the CDR3 is TGTGCCAGCGCAGGAGAGGGGGCGAGAGGCTATGGCTACACCTTC. Protein: CASAGEGARGYGYTF.

The gene calls are TRBV15 and TRBJ2-2, with D maybe TRBD2 (6 bases). The CDR3 has 16 residues. Germline values: CDR1 LNHNV, CDR2 YYDKDF (reference sequence). Deletions cut 1 base from V and 3 bases from J, with 12 bases between. DNA of the CDR3: TGTGCCACCAGCAGAGGGGCTAGCGTCGACACCGGGGAGCTGTTTTTT. This sequence encodes CATSRGASVDTGELFF.

This clone has a single count. V gene TRBV11-2 combines with J gene TRBJ1-2, with D maybe TRBD1 (5 bases). Trimming took 6 bases from V and 5 from J, leaving 16 bases between them. CDR1 SGHAT and CDR2 FQNNGV come from the germline V gene. The CDR3 loop spans 14 amino acids. CDR3 nucleotides: TGTGCCAGCAGTCTTCGGACATGGGTTTATGGCTACACCTTC. Amino acid sequence: CASSLRTWVYGYTF.

The CDR3 bases are TGTGCCAGCAGCCAAGTCCCAGGGGAGACTGAAGCTTTCTTT. Translated: CASSQVPGETEAFF. The V and J genes are TRBV14 and TRBJ1-1; TRBD1 might be the D (6 bases). The CDR3 is 14 residues long. With 1 base removed from V and 5 bases from J, the gap between germline ends came to 11 bases. From germline, CDR1 is SGHDN and CDR2 FVKESK.

The chain couples TRBV2 to TRBJ2-7; 11 bases map to TRBD2. V lost 4 bases and J lost 3; bases outside the gene matches: 2. Germline CDR1 and CDR2: SNHLY and FYNNEI. The CDR3 totals 14 residues. The CDR3 loop is CASSGLAGHYEQYF. The CDR3 coding sequence is TGTGCCAGCAGTGGACTAGCGGGACACTACGAGCAGTACTTC.

The J gene is TRBJ1-5, the V gene TRBV2; D is possibly TRBD1 (5 bases). Deletions cut 7 bases from V and 3 bases from J, with 10 bases between. The CDR3 covers 13 residues. Germline CDR1 is SNHLY and CDR2 is FYNNEI. The CDR3 DNA is TGTGCCAGCAAGGACAACCTCAATCAGCCCCAGCATTTT. Translating it yields CASKDNLNQPQHF.

The V gene is TRBV19, the J gene TRBJ1-4, with 8 bases matching TRBD1. The CDR3 extends over 15 amino acids. V lost 4 bases and J lost 7; bases outside the gene matches: 8. The V gene's germline CDR1 is LNHDA and CDR2 SQIVND (reference sequence). The CDR3 region is CASSTWTGSGEKLFF. The CDR3 DNA sequence: TGTGCCAGTAGTACCTGGACAGGGAGTGGTGAAAAACTGTTTTTT.

This clone was observed a few times. V is TRBV15 and J is TRBJ1-2; D might be TRBD1 (5 bases). There are 13 residues in the CDR3. The germline V and J ends were trimmed by 5 bases and 3 bases, with 10 bases remaining between them. Per the germline V gene, CDR1 is LNHNV and CDR2 is YYDKDF (reference sequence). The CDR3 is CATSRAGYYGYTF. The CDR3 DNA reads as TGTGCCACCAGCCGTGCAGGGTACTATGGCTACACCTTC.

V and J are TRBV4-2 and TRBJ2-7; the match to TRBD2 covers 7 bases. V shed 0 bases, J shed 6 bases, and the junction held 2 bases outside the gene matches. CDR3 size: 13 residues. The germline gives CDR1 LGHNA, CDR2 YNFKEQ. CDR3 bases: TGTGCCAGCAGCCAAGATGGGAGGGGCGAGCAGTACTTC. The encoded protein is CASSQDGRGEQYF.

The chain employs TRBV7-2 and TRBJ1-4; weak D call: TRBD1 (5 bases). This CDR3 spans 13 amino acids. Trimming stripped 5 bases from V and 12 bases from J, with 16 bases between. Germline V gene data show CDR1 as SGHTA and CDR2 as FQGNSA. The CDR3 here is CASSRLQGGELFF. CDR3 sequence (DNA): TGTGCCAGCAGCCGTCTCCAGGGCGGGGAACTGTTTTTT.

V and J are TRBV7-8 and TRBJ1-2, with D perhaps TRBD1 (5 bases). This CDR3 region has 13 residues. Germline CDR1 reads SGHVS; CDR2 reads FQNEAQ. V was cut by 0 bases and J by 7 bases, with 9 bases left in between. The CDR3 DNA is TGTGCCAGCAGCTTAGCTGGGGGAGGTGGCTACACCTTC. Its protein is CASSLAGGGGYTF.

The chain joins TRBV6-5 to TRBJ2-2; no reliable D call. The CDR3 covers 13 residues. V was cut by 6 bases and J by 4 bases, with 9 bases left in between. The germline gives CDR1 MNHEY, CDR2 SVGAGI. CDR3 bases: TGTGCCAGCAGGTTGGGCAGCACCGGGGAGCTGTTTTTT. Amino acids: CASRLGSTGELFF.

The V gene is TRBV7-3, the J gene TRBJ2-1, with 12 positions matching TRBD2. Germline V gene sequence: CDR1 SGHTA, CDR2 FQGTGA. The CDR3 has 17 residues. The J segment lost 0 bases and the V segment lost 4 bases, leaving 4 bases of the junction unmatched. This CDR3 reads CASSSRTSGISYNEQFF. The CDR3 nucleotides read TGTGCCAGCAGCTCCCGGACTAGCGGGATCTCCTACAATGAGCAGTTCTTC.

The genes are TRBV18 and TRBJ1-3; D may be TRBD1 (6 bases). Germline lookup yields CDR1 KGHSH and CDR2 LQKENI. With 6 bases removed from V and 0 bases from J, the gap between germline ends came to 9 bases. The CDR3 has 14 amino acids. The CDR3 DNA follows: TGTGCCAGCTCCCAGGGGAACTCTGGAAACACCATATATTTT. Amino acid sequence: CASSQGNSGNTIYF.

The chain has TRBV29-1 and TRBJ2-1; 8 nucleotides agree with TRBD2. There are 14 residues in the CDR3. Germline V CDR1 and CDR2: SQVTM, ANQGSEA. V was pared by 5 bases and J by 9 bases, with 12 bases of the junction left unmatched. The CDR3 region has the DNA TGCAGCGTTCGGATAGCGGGATCGCGAGTTGAGCAGTTCTTC. This sequence encodes CSVRIAGSRVEQFF.

This chain joins TRBV5-6 and TRBJ1-1, with a weak D call TRBD1 (6 bases). With 1 base removed from V and 11 bases from J, the gap between germline ends came to 18 bases. The V gene's germline CDR1 is SGHDT and CDR2 YYEEEE. The CDR3 runs 14 residues. In nucleotides, the CDR3 is TGTGCCAGCAGCTTGACAAGTTCAACCGACAGGGCTTTCTTT. It encodes CASSLTSSTDRAFF.

The chain couples TRBV11-3 to TRBJ2-7; no firm D call. The CDR3 totals 13 residues. Trimming took 6 bases from V and 0 from J, leaving 9 bases between them. CDR1 is SGHNT, CDR2 YENEEA, per germline. Here the CDR3 DNA reads TGTGCCAGCAGTTCAAGGAGCTCCTACGAGCAGTACTTC. This codes for CASSSRSSYEQYF.

CDR3 residues: CASSLFGQGDEKLFF. The CDR3, as DNA: TGTGCCAGCAGCTTGTTCGGACAGGGAGATGAAAAACTGTTTTTT. V gene TRBV5-8 combines with J gene TRBJ1-4, with TRBD1 identical over 8 bases. Germline V gene data show CDR1 as SGHTS and CDR2 as YDEGEE. The CDR3 extends over 15 amino acids. J was trimmed by 6 bases and V by 1 base; bases with no gene match: 5.

The chain uses TRBV15 and TRBJ1-2; 7 bases agree with TRBD1. Germline-derived CDR1 and CDR2 are LNHNV and YYDKDF (reference sequence). V shed 1 base and J 6 bases; nucleotides not matched to a gene: 8. The CDR3 is made up of 15 amino acids. CDR3 DNA: TGTGCCACCAGCAGAGGCCAGGGGGGCATTGATGGCTACACCTTC. Translated: CATSRGQGGIDGYTF.